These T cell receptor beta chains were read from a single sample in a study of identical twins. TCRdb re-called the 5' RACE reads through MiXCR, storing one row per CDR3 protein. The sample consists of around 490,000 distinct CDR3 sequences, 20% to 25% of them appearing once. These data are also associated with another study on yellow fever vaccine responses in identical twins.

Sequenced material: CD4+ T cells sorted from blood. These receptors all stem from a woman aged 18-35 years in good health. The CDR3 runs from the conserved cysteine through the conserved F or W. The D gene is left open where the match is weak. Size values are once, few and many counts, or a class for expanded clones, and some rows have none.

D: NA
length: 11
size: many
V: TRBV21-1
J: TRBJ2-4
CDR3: CASLSGQSGSF
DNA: TGTGCCAGCCTTAGTGGACAGTCCGGCTCCTTC

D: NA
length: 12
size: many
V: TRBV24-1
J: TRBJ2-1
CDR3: CATSDLFNEQFF
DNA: TGTGCCACCAGTGATTTGTTCAATGAGCAGTTCTTC

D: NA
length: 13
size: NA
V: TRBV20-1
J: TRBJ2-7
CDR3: CSARPSPGYEQYF
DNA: TGCAGTGCTAGACCCAGTCCGGGCTACGAGCAGTACTTC

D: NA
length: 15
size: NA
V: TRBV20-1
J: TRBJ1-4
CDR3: CSARDRGGTNEKLFF
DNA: TGCAGTGCTAGAGATCGTGGGGGTACTAATGAAAAACTGTTTTTT

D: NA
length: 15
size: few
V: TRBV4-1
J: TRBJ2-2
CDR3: CASSQDLGFTGELFF
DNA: TGCGCCAGCAGCCAAGATCTAGGATTTACCGGGGAGCTGTTTTTT

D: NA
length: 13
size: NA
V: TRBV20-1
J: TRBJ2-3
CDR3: CSAWQGSTDTQYF
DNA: TGCAGTGCTTGGCAGGGAAGCACAGATACGCAGTATTTT

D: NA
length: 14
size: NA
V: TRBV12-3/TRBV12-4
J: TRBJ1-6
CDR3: CASSNRGADSPLHF
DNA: TGTGCCAGCAGCAACCGGGGCGCGGATTCACCCCTCCACTTT

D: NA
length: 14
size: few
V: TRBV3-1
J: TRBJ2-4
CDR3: CASSQEGAKNIQYF
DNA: TGTGCCAGCAGCCAAGAGGGAGCCAAAAACATTCAGTACTTC

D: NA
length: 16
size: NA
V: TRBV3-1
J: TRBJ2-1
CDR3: CASSQVWGVGYNEQFF
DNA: TGTGCCAGCAGCCAAGTATGGGGGGTTGGCTACAATGAGCAGTTCTTC

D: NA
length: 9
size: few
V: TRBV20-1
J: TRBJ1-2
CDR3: CSATDGYTF
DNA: TGCAGTGCCACCGACGGCTACACCTTC

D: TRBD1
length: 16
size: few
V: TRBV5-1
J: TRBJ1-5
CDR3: CASSLGGLHSNQPQHF
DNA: TGCGCCAGCAGCTTAGGGGGCCTACATAGCAATCAGCCCCAGCATTTT

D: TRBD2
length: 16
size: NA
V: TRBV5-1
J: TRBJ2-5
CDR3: CASSLLASGGKETQYF
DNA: TGCGCCAGCAGCTTGTTGGCAAGCGGGGGGAAAGAGACCCAGTACTTC

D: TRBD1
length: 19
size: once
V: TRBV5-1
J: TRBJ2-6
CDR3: CARQNRGQGTLRGANVLTF
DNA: TGCGCCAGGCAAAACCGGGGACAGGGGACCTTGAGGGGGGCCAACGTCCTGACTTTC

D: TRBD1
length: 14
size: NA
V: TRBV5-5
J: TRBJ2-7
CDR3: CASSRGTVTYEQYF
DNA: TGTGCCAGCAGCCGAGGGACAGTCACCTACGAGCAGTACTTC

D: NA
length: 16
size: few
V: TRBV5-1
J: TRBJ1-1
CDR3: CASSSGDTTQNTEAFF
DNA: TGCGCCAGCAGCTCGGGGGACACAACCCAGAACACTGAAGCTTTCTTT

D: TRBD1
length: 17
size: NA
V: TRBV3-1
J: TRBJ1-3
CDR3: CASSQDRGPKAGNTIYF
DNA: TGTGCCAGCAGCCAAGATAGGGGGCCTAAAGCCGGAAACACCATATATTTT

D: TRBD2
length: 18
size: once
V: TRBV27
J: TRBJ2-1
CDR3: CASSSTRWYSGDYNEQFF
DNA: TGTGCCAGCAGTTCCACCCGGTGGTATAGCGGGGACTACAATGAGCAGTTCTTC

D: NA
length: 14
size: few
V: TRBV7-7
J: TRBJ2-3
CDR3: CASSKNVGADTQYF
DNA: TGTGCCAGCAGCAAAAATGTCGGGGCCGATACGCAGTATTTT

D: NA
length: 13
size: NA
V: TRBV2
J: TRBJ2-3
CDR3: CASIRTGTDTQYF
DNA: TGTGCCAGCATAAGAACAGGCACAGATACGCAGTATTTT

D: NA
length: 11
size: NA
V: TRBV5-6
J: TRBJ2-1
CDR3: CASSGNYGQFF
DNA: TGTGCCAGCAGCGGGAACTATGGGCAGTTCTTC

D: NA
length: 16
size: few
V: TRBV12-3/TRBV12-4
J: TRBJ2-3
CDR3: CASSPGGTRFADTQYF
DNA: TGTGCCAGCAGCCCGGGCGGGACAAGGTTTGCGGATACGCAGTATTTT

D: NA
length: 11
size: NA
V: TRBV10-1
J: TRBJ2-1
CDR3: CASSEGLGLFF
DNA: TGCGCCAGCAGTGAGGGATTAGGGCTATTCTTC

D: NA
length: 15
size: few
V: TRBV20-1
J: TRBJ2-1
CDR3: CSALIISSSYNEQFF
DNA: TGCAGTGCTCTGATTATATCGAGCTCCTACAATGAGCAGTTCTTC

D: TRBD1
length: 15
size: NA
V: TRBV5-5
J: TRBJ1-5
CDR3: CASSPRGGRDQPQHF
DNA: TGTGCCAGCAGCCCCAGAGGGGGCCGTGATCAGCCCCAGCATTTT

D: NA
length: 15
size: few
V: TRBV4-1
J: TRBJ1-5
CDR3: CASSQVSGGNQPQHF
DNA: TGCGCCAGCAGCCAAGTCTCTGGGGGCAATCAGCCCCAGCATTTT

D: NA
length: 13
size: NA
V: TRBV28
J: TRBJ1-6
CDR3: CASRGGYNSPLHF
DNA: TGTGCCAGCAGAGGAGGATATAATTCACCCCTCCACTTT

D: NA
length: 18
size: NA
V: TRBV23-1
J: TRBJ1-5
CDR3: CASSHKAGAKLKNQPQHF
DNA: TGCGCCAGCAGTCACAAGGCAGGGGCCAAGTTGAAAAATCAGCCCCAGCATTTT

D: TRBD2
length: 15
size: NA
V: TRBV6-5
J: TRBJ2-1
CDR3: CASSYASGRASEQFF
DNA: TGTGCCAGCAGTTACGCCAGCGGGAGGGCTTCTGAGCAGTTCTTC

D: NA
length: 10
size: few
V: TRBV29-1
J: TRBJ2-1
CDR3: CSGGVGEQFF
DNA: TGCAGCGGGGGGGTAGGGGAGCAGTTCTTC

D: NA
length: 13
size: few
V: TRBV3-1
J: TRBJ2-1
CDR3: CASSTLARDEQFF
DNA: TGTGCCAGCAGCACACTAGCCAGGGATGAGCAGTTCTTC

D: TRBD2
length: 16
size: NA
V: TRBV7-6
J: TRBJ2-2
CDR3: CASSFHSGTNTGELFF
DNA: TGTGCCAGCAGCTTCCATAGCGGGACGAACACCGGGGAGCTGTTTTTT

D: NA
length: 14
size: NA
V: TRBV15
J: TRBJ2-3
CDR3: CATSRELSSDTQYF
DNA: TGTGCCACCAGCAGAGAGCTCAGTTCAGATACGCAGTATTTT

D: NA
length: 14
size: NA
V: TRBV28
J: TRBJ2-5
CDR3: CASSTPGLGETQYF
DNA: TGTGCCAGCAGCACGCCGGGACTCGGGGAGACCCAGTACTTC

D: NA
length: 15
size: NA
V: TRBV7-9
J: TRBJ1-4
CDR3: CASSLRPGGDEKLFF
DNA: TGTGCCAGCAGCCTACGGCCGGGGGGTGACGAAAAACTGTTTTTT

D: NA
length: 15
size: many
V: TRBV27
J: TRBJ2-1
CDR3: CASSRDSRLYNEQFF
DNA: TGTGCCAGTAGTCGGGACTCCAGACTTTACAATGAGCAGTTCTTC

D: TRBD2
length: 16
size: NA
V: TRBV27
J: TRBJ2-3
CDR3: CASSTRLAGSTDTQYF
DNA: TGTGCCAGCAGTACACGACTAGCGGGATCCACAGATACGCAGTATTTT

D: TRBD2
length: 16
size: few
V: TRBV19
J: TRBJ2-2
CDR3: CASSISSGTNTGELFF
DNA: TGTGCCAGTAGTATCTCTAGCGGGACGAACACCGGGGAGCTGTTTTTT

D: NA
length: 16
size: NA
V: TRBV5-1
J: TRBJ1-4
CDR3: CASSLSSTTGNEKLFF
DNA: TGCGCCAGCAGCTTGTCTTCGACGACAGGCAATGAAAAACTGTTTTTT

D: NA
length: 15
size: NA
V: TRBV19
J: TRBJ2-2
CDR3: CASRGQWELAGELFF
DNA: TGTGCCAGTAGAGGGCAGTGGGAGCTAGCCGGGGAGCTGTTTTTT

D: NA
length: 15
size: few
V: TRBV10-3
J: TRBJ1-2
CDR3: CAISENNGGNYGYTF
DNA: TGTGCCATCAGTGAGAACAACGGGGGAAACTATGGCTACACCTTC

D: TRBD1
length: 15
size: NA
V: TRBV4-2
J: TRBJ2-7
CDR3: CASSQARQGIYEQYF
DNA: TGTGCCAGCAGCCAAGCGAGACAGGGGATCTACGAGCAGTACTTC

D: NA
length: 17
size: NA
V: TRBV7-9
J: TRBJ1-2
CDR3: CASSPSPLLTGGDGYTF
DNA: TGTGCCAGCAGCCCTAGTCCTCTTTTGACAGGAGGCGATGGCTACACCTTC

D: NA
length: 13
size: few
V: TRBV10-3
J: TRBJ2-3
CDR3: CAIREDFTDTQYF
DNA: TGTGCCATCAGAGAGGACTTCACAGATACGCAGTATTTT

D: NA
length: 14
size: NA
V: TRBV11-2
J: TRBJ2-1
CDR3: CASSPATTHNEQFF
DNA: TGTGCCAGCAGCCCGGCAACAACACACAATGAGCAGTTCTTC

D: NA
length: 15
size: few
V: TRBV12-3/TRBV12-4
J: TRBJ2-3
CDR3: CASSLWDTSTDTQYF
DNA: TGTGCCAGCAGTTTATGGGATACTAGCACAGATACGCAGTATTTT

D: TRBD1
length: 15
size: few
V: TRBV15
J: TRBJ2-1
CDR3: CATSGDRGFHNEQFF
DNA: TGTGCCACCAGCGGGGACAGGGGTTTCCACAATGAGCAGTTCTTC

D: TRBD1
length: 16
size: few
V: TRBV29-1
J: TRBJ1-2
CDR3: CSVDRASGQGSYGYTF
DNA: TGCAGCGTTGATCGGGCATCGGGACAGGGGTCCTATGGCTACACCTTC

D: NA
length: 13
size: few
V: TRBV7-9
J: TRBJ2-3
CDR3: CASPYDSTDTQYF
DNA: TGTGCCAGCCCCTACGATAGCACAGATACGCAGTATTTT

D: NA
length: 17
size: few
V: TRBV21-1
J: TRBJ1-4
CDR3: CASSTLGTGDLNEKLFF
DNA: TGTGCCAGCAGCACCCTCGGAACAGGGGATCTGAATGAAAAACTGTTTTTT